One and the same sample provided the 15 T cell receptor beta chains below, sequenced in a study of blood T cell repertoires in COVID-19. Using immunoSEQ multiplex PCR, the repertoire was profiled, and TCRdb retains in-frame clones only, with some absent. The sample has around 300,000 clones, 80% to 95% seen once; the top ten hold around 6.8%. The sample taken for sequencing was peripheral blood. Every receptor here comes from a woman younger than 45 with COVID-19, enrolled during active disease.

The V gene is TRBV2, the J gene TRBJ2-5, with 8 bases matching TRBD1. Germline CDR1 and CDR2: SNHLY and FYNNEI. The J segment lost 7 bases and the V segment lost 3 bases, leaving 19 bases of the junction unmatched. The CDR3 consists of 18 residues. CDR3 loop: CASSEDRALPIDEGTQYF. Written as DNA, the CDR3 is TGTGCCAGCAGTGAGGACAGGGCCCTACCAATTGATGAAGGGACCCAGTACTTC.

The rearrangement links TRBV6-5 to TRBJ1-2; no definite D call. The CDR3 has 14 residues. The germline gives CDR1 MNHEY, CDR2 SVGAGI. V lost 5 bases, J lost 4 bases, and 14 bases lay in between. Here the CDR3 reads CASSPRGGLYGYTF. The DNA for the CDR3 is TGTGCCAGCAGTCCCCGGGGAGGGCTCTATGGCTACACCTTC.

The chain employs TRBV3-1 (or the pseudogene TRBV3-2) and TRBJ1-1; D remains unclear. The CDR3 has 12 residues. The germline V gene encodes CDR1 LGHDT and CDR2 YNNKEL (reference sequence). The germline V and J ends were trimmed by 1 base and 4 bases, with 4 bases remaining between them. CDR3 amino acids: CASSQVGTEAFF. The CDR3 coding sequence is TGTGCCAGCAGCCAAGTCGGCACTGAAGCTTTCTTT.

The chain is built from TRBV28 and TRBJ1-5; D not resolved. V was pared by 3 bases and J by 6 bases, with 15 bases between. The CDR3 has 15 residues. Germline CDR1 is MDHEN and CDR2 is SYDVKM. CDR3 bases: TGTGCCAGCAGTTTGGGCGCCGGAGGTTTTCAGCCCCAGCATTTT. Translating it yields CASSLGAGGFQPQHF.

The chain is built from TRBV3-1 (or the pseudogene TRBV3-2) and TRBJ2-2; TRBD2 agrees at 13 bases. This CDR3 contains 15 residues. V dropped 4 bases and J dropped 5; count of bases not matched to a gene: 1. CDR1 is LGHDT, CDR2 YNNKEL, per germline (reference sequence). The CDR3 nucleotides are TGTGCCAGCAGCCGACTAGCGGGAGGTACCGGGGAGCTGTTTTTT. Protein: CASSRLAGGTGELFF.

The chain employs TRBV18 and TRBJ2-7; 12 bases fit TRBD1. Looked up from germline, CDR1 is KGHSH and CDR2 is LQKENI. This CDR3 comprises 16 residues. Trimming removed 1 base from V and 4 bases from J; junction bases left unmatched: 5. This chain's CDR3 is CASSPQGTGGLYEQYF. The DNA for the CDR3 is TGTGCCAGCTCACCACAAGGGACAGGGGGCTTGTACGAGCAGTACTTC.

This rearrangement joins TRBV7-3 to TRBJ2-1; 12 bases align to TRBD2. The CDR3 has 18 residues. Unmatched junction bases numbered 7, after V lost 4 bases and J lost 0 bases. The germline V gene encodes CDR1 SGHTA and CDR2 FQGTGA. The CDR3 sequence is CASSSAGLAGISYNEQFF. The CDR3 bases are TGTGCCAGCAGCTCCGCCGGACTAGCGGGAATCTCCTACAATGAGCAGTTCTTC. The full variable domain, rest sourced from reference TRBV7-3 and TRBJ2-1, is GAGVSQTPSNKVTEKGKYVELRCDPISGHTALYWYRQSLGQGPEFLIYFQGTGAADDSGLPNDRFFAVRPEGSVSTLKIQRTERGDSAVYLCASSSAGLAGISYNEQFFGPGTRLTVL.

The J gene is TRBJ1-2, the V gene TRBV19, with 10 positions matching TRBD1. The CDR3 has 17 residues. V shed 4 bases and J 1 base; nucleotides not matched to a gene: 9. Germline values: CDR1 LNHDA, CDR2 SQIVND (reference sequence). CDR3 sequence: CASSSGTGAAGNYGYTF. CDR3 DNA sequence: TGTGCCAGTAGTAGCGGGACAGGGGCTGCGGGTAACTATGGCTACACCTTC.

This sequence joins TRBV2 and TRBJ1-6; D is unresolved. Between the trimmed V and J ends, which lost 4 bases and 12 bases, there was a span of 10 bases. This CDR3 is 12 amino acids long. The germline V gene has CDR1 SNHLY and CDR2 FYNNEI. The CDR3 here is CASSGIGQPLHF. The CDR3 DNA is TGTGCCAGCAGTGGAATTGGGCAACCCCTCCACTTT.

The chain links TRBV2 to TRBJ2-5; 10 bases match TRBD2. The J segment lost 2 bases and the V segment lost 0 bases, leaving 3 bases of the junction unmatched. This CDR3 has 16 residues. From germline, CDR1 is SNHLY and CDR2 FYNNEI. The CDR3 reads CASSEAAGLAQETQYF. The CDR3 region has the DNA TGTGCCAGCAGTGAAGCGGCGGGACTAGCGCAAGAGACCCAGTACTTC.

The chain carries TRBV5-6 and TRBJ1-4, with D perhaps matching TRBD1 (5 bases). The CDR3 is made up of 16 amino acids. V was clipped by 1 base and J by 0 bases, with 10 bases between them. The germline CDR1 and CDR2 sequences are SGHDT and YYEEEE. The CDR3 loop is CASSLMGTATNEKLFF. The CDR3 coding sequence is TGTGCCAGCAGCTTGATGGGGACTGCAACTAATGAAAAACTGTTTTTT.

The chain employs TRBV28 and TRBJ2-7; 10 positions match TRBD1. CDR1 is MDHEN, CDR2 SYDVKM, per germline. This CDR3 is 15 amino acids long. Losses at the gene ends were 2 bases for V and 5 bases for J; bases not matched to a gene: 6. The DNA for the CDR3 is TGTGCCAGCAGTTTACGGGGACAGGGGAAGAACGAGCAGTACTTC. Amino acids: CASSLRGQGKNEQYF.

The chain joins TRBV7-9 to TRBJ1-1, with TRBD1 identical over 10 bases. Germline CDR1 is SEHNR and CDR2 is FQNEAQ (reference sequence). The CDR3 is 14 amino acids. J gave up 2 bases and V 6 bases, and 3 bases lay outside the gene matches. Here the CDR3 reads CASRWDRGNTEAFF. The CDR3 DNA sequence: TGTGCCAGCAGGTGGGACAGGGGCAACACTGAAGCTTTCTTT.

V is TRBV1 and J is TRBJ2-1; the D call of TRBD2 is as the table states it, not checked on the DNA. TRBV1 is classified as a pseudogene. The length of the CDR3 is 17 residues. CDR3 in amino acids: CTSSQVSLAGVVNEQFF. CDR3 in DNA: TGCACCAGCAGCCAAGTATCGCTAGCGGGAGTAGTCAATGAGCAGTTCTTC.

The chain links TRBV2 to TRBJ1-6, with TRBD1 as a possible D gene (5 bases). The length of the CDR3 is 15 residues. V dropped 8 bases and J dropped 6 bases, with 17 bases sitting between them. Germline CDR1 is SNHLY and CDR2 is FYNNEI. As DNA, the CDR3 is TGTGCCAGCGGCCGGCAGGGTATTTTTAATTCACCCCTCCACTTT. Amino acid sequence: CASGRQGIFNSPLHF.